The 7 T cell receptor beta chains listed next were all sequenced from one sample in a study of CD8 T cells in ankylosing spondylitis. TCRdb called the 5' RACE reads again in MiXCR, with one record for every CDR3 protein. The repertoire includes under 950,000 distinct CDR3 sequences, around 19% of them detected once, and around a fifth sits in the top ten. No cognate antigen is known for these TCRs. Study-wide results and caveats: Roughly eight highly homologous variants made up a TCR beta motif, and this motif appeared characteristic of ankylosing spondylitis blood.

Specimen: blood, either unsorted or a sorted T cell fraction (not recorded which). These TCRs come from a male donor with ankylosing spondylitis.

There are a few counts of this clonotype. The chain has TRBV10-3 and TRBJ2-1; TRBD2 is a possible D gene (7 bases). This CDR3 comprises 13 residues. V lost 7 bases to trimming and J lost 9 bases, with 16 bases between them. Germline assignment: CDR1 ENHRY and CDR2 SYGVKD. CDR3 sequence (DNA): TGTGCCATCAAAGAGGGGGGGATTGGTGAGCAGTTCTTC. It is translated as CAIKEGGIGEQFF.

This clonotype came up a few times. V gene TRBV15 combines with J gene TRBJ2-7; unclear D gene. V lost 0 bases to trimming and J lost 3 bases, with 6 bases between them. In germline, CDR1 is LNHNV, CDR2 YYDKDF (reference sequence). This CDR3 comprises 13 residues. The CDR3: CATSRDPVYEQYF. The CDR3 nucleotides are TGTGCCACCAGCAGAGACCCGGTCTACGAGCAGTACTTC.

This clonotype has only a few counts. The chain couples TRBV29-1 to TRBJ2-7, with 7 bases that match TRBD2. The V segment lost 4 bases and the J segment 3 bases; nucleotides outside the gene matches: 12. CDR1 SQVTM and CDR2 ANQGSEA come from the germline V gene. This CDR3 has 15 residues. The chain's CDR3 is CSVAGGRLPNYEQYF. CDR3 bases: TGCAGCGTTGCCGGGGGGAGACTCCCAAACTACGAGCAGTACTTC.

This clonotype was picked up a small number of times. In nucleotides, the CDR3 is TGCGCCAGCAGCTTGGAGGCGATCTCTGGGGCCAACGTCCTGACTTTC. It translates to CASSLEAISGANVLTF. The V and J genes are TRBV5-1 and TRBJ2-6; D is ambiguous. This CDR3 comprises 16 residues. The germline V gene has CDR1 SGHRS and CDR2 YFSETQ. V was clipped by 0 bases and J by 0 bases, with 7 bases between them.

In DNA form, the CDR3 reads TGCAGCGTCCAGGATATAAGAGGCTACACCTTC. This gives the protein CSVQDIRGYTF. The rearrangement links TRBV29-1 to TRBJ1-2; D is uncertain. This CDR3 spans 11 amino acids. The ends were cut back, 6 bases at V and 8 bases at J, with 13 bases in the middle. Germline lookup yields CDR1 SQVTM and CDR2 ANQGSEA.

This clonotype was counted a few times. The chain is built from TRBV7-2 and TRBJ1-4; D is ambiguous. V was trimmed by 5 bases and J by 6 bases, leaving 16 bases between them. Germline CDR1 and CDR2: SGHTA and FQGNSA. The CDR3 extends over 15 amino acids. CDR3 in DNA: TGTGCCAGCAGCGGACCCGCAGCCTGGGATGAAAAACTGTTTTTT. Protein product: CASSGPAAWDEKLFF.

This clonotype has a handful of counts. The CDR3 DNA is TGTGCCACCAGCCTGACCCTAGGGGGCCAAGAGACCCAGTACTTC. Translation gives CATSLTLGGQETQYF. This chain uses TRBV24-1 with TRBJ2-5, with D possibly matching TRBD1 (6 bases). CDR3 size: 15 residues. V gave up 7 bases and J gave up 1 base, with 15 bases separating them. The germline gives CDR1 KGHDR, CDR2 SFDVKD.